Listed below are T cell receptor beta chains from one sample, sequenced in a study of cytomegalovirus exposure and HLA in healthy donors. The table came from immunoSEQ multiplex PCR; TCRdb's copy has only in-frame clones and leaves some out. This sample has approximately 93,000 clones, with approximately 83% found just once. Sequenced input: PBMCs. These receptors were taken from a man between 50 and 59 years old in good health and CMV-seronegative. Each CDR3 is given with its conserved first and last residue. The D gene is left open where the match is weak. Only some rows state a clone size, as once, few, many or a class for expanded clones.

clone_size	d_call	j_call	v_call	cdr3_aa	cdr3_nt
.	.	TRBJ2-1	TRBV5-5	CASSPGQTYYNEQFF	TGTGCCAGCAGCCCCGGACAGACATATTACAATGAGCAGTTCTTC
few	TRBD2	TRBJ2-7	TRBV4-3	CASSQDGPGGSGDDYEQYF	TGCGCCAGCAGCCAAGATGGACCTGGCGGTAGCGGGGATGATTACGAGCAGTACTTC
.	.	TRBJ2-3	TRBV9	CASSVVPSGTDTQYF	TGTGCCAGCAGCGTAGTACCTAGCGGCACAGATACGCAGTATTTT
.	.	TRBJ2-1	TRBV27	CASMEGNNGYNEQFF	TGTGCCAGCATGGAGGGGAACAATGGCTACAATGAGCAGTTCTTC
.	.	TRBJ2-2	TRBV5-5	CASSGKQQPNTGELFF	TGTGCCAGCAGCGGAAAACAGCAACCGAACACCGGGGAGCTGTTTTTT
.	TRBD1	TRBJ2-5	TRBV5-1	CASSPTPGTGGEETQYF	TGCGCCAGCAGCCCGACCCCCGGGACAGGGGGCGAGGAGACCCAGTACTTC
.	.	TRBJ2-7	TRBV7-6	CASSLEKGDEQYF	TGTGCCAGCAGCTTAGAGAAGGGGGACGAGCAGTACTTC
once	.	TRBJ2-3	TRBV14	CASRSGVVKNPLYF	TGTGCCAGCAGGTCGGGGGTCGTGAAGAACCCCCTGTATTTT
.	TRBD2	TRBJ2-7	TRBV11-3	CASSLAYPGLAGDEQYF	TGTGCCAGCAGCTTAGCTTACCCGGGGCTAGCGGGAGACGAGCAGTACTTC
.	.	TRBJ1-2	TRBV6-1	CASSEGHTNNYGYTF	TGTGCCAGCAGTGAAGGACACACCAATAACTATGGCTACACCTTC